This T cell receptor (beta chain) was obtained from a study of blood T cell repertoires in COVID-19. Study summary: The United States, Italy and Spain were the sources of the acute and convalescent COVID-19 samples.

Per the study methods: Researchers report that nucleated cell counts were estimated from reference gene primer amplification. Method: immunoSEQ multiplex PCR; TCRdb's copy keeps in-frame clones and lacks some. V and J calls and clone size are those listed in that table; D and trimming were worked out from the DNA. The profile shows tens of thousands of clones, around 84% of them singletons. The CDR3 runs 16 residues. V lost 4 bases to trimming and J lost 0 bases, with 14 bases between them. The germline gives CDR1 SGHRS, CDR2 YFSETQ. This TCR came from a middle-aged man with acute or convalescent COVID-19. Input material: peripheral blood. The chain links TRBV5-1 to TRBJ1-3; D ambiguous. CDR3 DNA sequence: TGCGCCAGCAGCGTAGGAAATACAGCCTCTGGAAACACCATATATTTT. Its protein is CASSVGNTASGNTIYF.